These T cell receptor beta chains were read from a single sample in a study of cytomegalovirus exposure and HLA in healthy donors. Clones were sequenced by immunoSEQ multiplex PCR, and TCRdb holds only the in-frame ones, with some missing. The data contain 100,000 to 150,000 clones, around three quarters of them singletons. Sequenced input: PBMCs. The source is a woman between 45 and 65 years old in good health and CMV-seronegative. Both conserved end residues are part of each CDR3. Fields, in order: CDR3 length, J gene, V gene, clone size, D gene, CDR3 protein, CDR3 DNA. A D gene is named only where the DNA matches it firmly. Expanded clones get a size class; other rows say once, few or many, or leave the size out.

length: 12
J: TRBJ2-7
V: TRBV19
size: -
D: TRBD2
CDR3: CASSTGGYEQYF
DNA: TGTGCCAGTAGTACGGGGGGCTACGAGCAGTACTTC

length: 13
J: TRBJ2-1
V: TRBV7-6
size: few
D: -
CDR3: CASSAMVSNEQFF
DNA: TGTGCCAGCAGCGCTATGGTTTCGAATGAGCAGTTCTTC

length: 16
J: TRBJ1-3
V: TRBV7-2
size: -
D: TRBD1
CDR3: CASSHGTGGAGNTIYF
DNA: TGTGCCAGCAGCCATGGGACAGGGGGCGCCGGAAACACCATATATTTT

length: 12
J: TRBJ1-1
V: TRBV6-5
size: few
D: -
CDR3: CASPRELHEAFF
DNA: TGTGCCAGCCCACGGGAACTACATGAAGCTTTCTTT

length: 15
J: TRBJ1-5
V: TRBV2
size: -
D: -
CDR3: CASSVGQGSNQPQHF
DNA: TGTGCCAGCAGTGTGGGGCAGGGAAGCAATCAGCCCCAGCATTTT

length: 17
J: TRBJ2-3
V: TRBV7-3
size: -
D: TRBD1
CDR3: CASSLDRDRGVTDTQYF
DNA: TGTGCCAGCAGCCTCGACCGGGACAGGGGAGTCACAGATACGCAGTATTTT

length: 17
J: TRBJ2-2
V: TRBV18
size: -
D: TRBD2
CDR3: CASSRFTSGGNTGELFF
DNA: TGTGCCAGCTCACGATTCACTAGCGGGGGAAACACCGGGGAGCTGTTTTTT

length: 14
J: TRBJ2-7
V: TRBV11-2
size: few
D: TRBD1
CDR3: CASRGLRQGYEQYF
DNA: TGTGCCAGCAGGGGCCTGCGACAGGGCTACGAGCAGTACTTC

length: 15
J: TRBJ2-5
V: TRBV7-2
size: -
D: -
CDR3: CASSSTRGSQETQYF
DNA: TGTGCCAGCAGCTCCACGAGAGGATCCCAAGAGACCCAGTACTTC

length: 13
J: TRBJ1-1
V: TRBV29-1
size: few
D: TRBD1
CDR3: CSGGGQARTEAFF
DNA: TGCAGCGGTGGAGGACAGGCGCGAACTGAAGCTTTCTTT

length: 11
J: TRBJ2-7
V: TRBV29-1
size: -
D: -
CDR3: CSMGTRDEQYF
DNA: TGCAGCATGGGGACACGCGACGAGCAGTACTTC

length: 12
J: TRBJ1-1
V: TRBV6-5
size: -
D: TRBD1
CDR3: CASNPYRGEAFF
DNA: TGTGCCAGCAATCCCTACAGGGGAGAAGCTTTCTTT

length: 14
J: TRBJ1-5
V: TRBV10-2
size: few
D: -
CDR3: CASGRTDSNQPQHF
DNA: TGCGCCAGCGGAAGGACAGATAGCAATCAGCCCCAGCATTTT

length: 12
J: TRBJ2-5
V: TRBV7-9
size: -
D: -
CDR3: CASSYSQETQYF
DNA: TGTGCCAGCAGCTATAGCCAAGAGACCCAGTACTTC

length: 11
J: TRBJ1-1
V: TRBV25-1
size: -
D: -
CDR3: CATVHGPEAFF
DNA: TGTGCCACGGTCCACGGTCCTGAAGCTTTCTTT

length: 14
J: TRBJ2-5
V: TRBV29-1
size: -
D: TRBD2
CDR3: CSATTSGAQETQYF
DNA: TGCAGCGCCACTACTAGCGGAGCTCAAGAGACCCAGTACTTC

length: 12
J: TRBJ1-2
V: TRBV9
size: few
D: -
CDR3: CASSVDRGGYTF
DNA: TGTGCCAGCAGCGTAGATCGAGGGGGCTACACCTTC

length: 13
J: TRBJ1-5
V: TRBV2
size: -
D: -
CDR3: CASSEDRDLPQHF
DNA: TGTGCCAGCAGTGAAGACAGGGATCTGCCCCAGCATTTT

length: 14
J: TRBJ2-2
V: TRBV11-2
size: few
D: -
CDR3: CASSLGQNTGELFF
DNA: TGTGCCAGCAGCTTAGGTCAGAACACCGGGGAGCTGTTTTTT

length: 13
J: TRBJ2-3
V: TRBV15
size: -
D: -
CDR3: CATSRGSSDTQYF
DNA: TGTGCCACCAGCAGAGGGAGTTCAGATACGCAGTATTTT

length: 16
J: TRBJ2-3
V: TRBV13
size: -
D: -
CDR3: CASNSRGGGDTDTQYF
DNA: TGTGCCAGCAATTCCCGAGGGGGAGGGGACACAGATACGCAGTATTTT

length: 15
J: TRBJ2-1
V: TRBV7-2
size: -
D: TRBD2
CDR3: CASSLDAGVNNEQFF
DNA: TGTGCCAGCAGCTTAGACGCGGGAGTTAACAATGAGCAGTTCTTC

length: 14
J: TRBJ2-1
V: TRBV29-1
size: few
D: TRBD2
CDR3: CSATGLAGAREQFF
DNA: TGCAGCGCTACCGGACTAGCGGGAGCGAGGGAGCAGTTCTTC

length: 15
J: TRBJ1-1
V: TRBV29-1
size: -
D: -
CDR3: CSVDPDRHQGTEAFF
DNA: TGCAGCGTTGATCCCGACAGGCACCAGGGCACTGAAGCTTTCTTT

length: 14
J: TRBJ2-7
V: TRBV11-3
size: -
D: TRBD1
CDR3: CASSPGTGGYEQYF
DNA: TGTGCCAGCAGTCCCGGGACAGGGGGATACGAGCAGTACTTC

length: 14
J: TRBJ1-6
V: TRBV27
size: -
D: -
CDR3: CASSKTEDNSPLHF
DNA: TGTGCCAGCAGTAAGACAGAGGATAATTCACCCCTCCACTTT

length: 14
J: TRBJ1-4
V: TRBV9
size: few
D: -
CDR3: CASSVQGPNEKLFF
DNA: TGTGCCAGCAGCGTACAGGGTCCTAATGAAAAACTGTTTTTT

length: 20
J: TRBJ2-6
V: TRBV28
size: -
D: -
CDR3: CASRPNFPTAGGTGANVLTF
DNA: TGTGCCAGCCGTCCAAATTTTCCTACTGCAGGCGGGACCGGGGCCAACGTCCTGACTTTC

length: 13
J: TRBJ2-7
V: TRBV19
size: -
D: TRBD2
CDR3: CASSSAGADEQYF
DNA: TGTGCCAGTAGTTCAGCGGGAGCGGACGAGCAGTACTTC

length: 15
J: TRBJ1-3
V: TRBV6-6
size: -
D: -
CDR3: CASSYPTGSGNTIYF
DNA: TGTGCCAGCAGTTACCCGACAGGTTCTGGAAACACCATATATTTT

length: 15
J: TRBJ2-1
V: TRBV7-2
size: -
D: TRBD2
CDR3: CASSIAGAPYNEQFF
DNA: TGTGCCAGCAGCATAGCGGGAGCCCCTTACAATGAGCAGTTCTTC

length: 13
J: TRBJ1-1
V: TRBV30
size: -
D: TRBD1
CDR3: CAWDIGTGAEAFF
DNA: TGTGCCTGGGACATTGGGACAGGGGCTGAAGCTTTCTTT

length: 14
J: TRBJ2-1
V: TRBV28
size: -
D: TRBD2
CDR3: CASSGGRALNEQFF
DNA: TGTGCCAGCAGTGGCGGGAGGGCCTTGAATGAGCAGTTCTTC

length: 20
J: TRBJ2-1
V: TRBV7-3
size: -
D: TRBD2
CDR3: CASSSLEGYWTSEPYNEQFF
DNA: TGTGCCAGCAGCTCGCTAGAGGGCTACTGGACTAGCGAACCCTACAATGAGCAGTTCTTC

length: 15
J: TRBJ2-7
V: TRBV5-1
size: few
D: TRBD1
CDR3: CASSSVTGSGYEQYF
DNA: TGCGCCAGCAGCAGCGTGACAGGGTCTGGATACGAGCAGTACTTC

length: 12
J: TRBJ1-2
V: TRBV28
size: -
D: -
CDR3: CASRTAGYGYTF
DNA: TGTGCCAGCAGGACTGCGGGCTATGGCTACACCTTC

length: 14
J: TRBJ2-7
V: TRBV27
size: -
D: TRBD1
CDR3: CASSLDRELNEQYF
DNA: TGTGCCAGCAGTTTAGACAGGGAGCTTAACGAGCAGTACTTC

length: 18
J: TRBJ2-5
V: TRBV30
size: -
D: TRBD2
CDR3: CAWSVKREWSLVQETQYF
DNA: TGTGCCTGGAGTGTAAAGCGGGAGTGGTCGTTGGTCCAAGAGACCCAGTACTTC

length: 13
J: TRBJ2-7
V: TRBV28
size: -
D: TRBD1
CDR3: CASSRQGAYEQYF
DNA: TGTGCCAGCAGCCGACAGGGGGCTTACGAGCAGTACTTC

length: 14
J: TRBJ2-7
V: TRBV4-2
size: -
D: -
CDR3: CASSQVADTYEQYF
DNA: TGTGCCAGCAGCCAAGTCGCGGATACCTACGAGCAGTACTTC

length: 15
J: TRBJ1-5
V: TRBV19
size: -
D: -
CDR3: CASSIVSGANQPQHF
DNA: TGTGCCAGTAGTATAGTATCAGGGGCCAATCAGCCCCAGCATTTT

length: 15
J: TRBJ2-2
V: TRBV12-2
size: few
D: -
CDR3: CAGRSERENTGELFF
DNA: TGTGCAGGTCGCTCAGAGCGGGAGAACACCGGGGAGCTGTTTTTT

length: 15
J: TRBJ2-7
V: TRBV27
size: -
D: TRBD2
CDR3: CASRELAGGRLEQYF
DNA: TGTGCCAGCAGAGAACTAGCGGGAGGGCGTCTCGAGCAGTACTTC

length: 15
J: TRBJ2-7
V: TRBV5-1
size: -
D: TRBD1
CDR3: CASTSPGQSPYEQYF
DNA: TGCGCCAGCACAAGTCCGGGACAGAGCCCCTACGAGCAGTACTTC

length: 14
J: TRBJ2-3
V: TRBV10-3
size: -
D: -
CDR3: CATATGVEADTQYF
DNA: TGTGCCACCGCCACTGGGGTGGAGGCAGATACGCAGTATTTT

length: 16
J: TRBJ1-5
V: TRBV5-5
size: once
D: TRBD1
CDR3: CASSLDRGGGNQPQHF
DNA: TGTGCCAGCAGCTTGGACAGGGGAGGAGGCAATCAGCCCCAGCATTTT

length: 15
J: TRBJ2-1
V: TRBV7-9
size: -
D: -
CDR3: CASSHEYSSYNEQFF
DNA: TGTGCCAGCAGCCATGAGTATAGCTCCTACAATGAGCAGTTCTTC

length: 13
J: TRBJ1-2
V: TRBV28
size: -
D: -
CDR3: CASNSGSHYGYTF
DNA: TGTGCCAGCAACTCAGGGTCACACTATGGCTACACCTTC

length: 12
J: TRBJ2-5
V: TRBV25-1
size: -
D: TRBD2
CDR3: CASSEGLAGPNF
DNA: TGTGCCAGCAGTGAGGGACTAGCGGGGCCAAACTTC

length: 14
J: TRBJ2-7
V: TRBV11-2
size: few
D: -
CDR3: CASSSNRRVLEQYF
DNA: TGTGCCAGCAGCTCAAATCGGAGGGTGTTGGAGCAGTACTTC

length: 14
J: TRBJ1-1
V: TRBV4-1
size: -
D: TRBD1
CDR3: CASSHRDRNTEAFF
DNA: TGCGCCAGCAGCCACCGGGACAGGAACACTGAAGCTTTCTTT

length: 14
J: TRBJ1-4
V: TRBV27
size: -
D: -
CDR3: CASSWSDKPEKLFF
DNA: TGTGCCAGCAGTTGGTCGGACAAGCCCGAAAAACTGTTTTTT

length: 13
J: TRBJ2-7
V: TRBV6-6
size: -
D: -
CDR3: CASSYIPGGEQYF
DNA: TGTGCCAGCAGTTACATCCCTGGGGGGGAGCAGTACTTC

length: 16
J: TRBJ2-1
V: TRBV6-6
size: -
D: TRBD2
CDR3: CASSYPGTSGRNEQFF
DNA: TGTGCCAGCAGTTACCCGGGGACTAGCGGGAGAAATGAGCAGTTCTTC